The T cell receptor beta chain under discussion was sequenced for a study of prognosis after radiotherapy for stage I lung cancer. For the study at large: Distant metastases showed up in a handful of patients after radiotherapy, at a median of approximately seven months, while approximately 15 showed no significant progression.

This clonotype was counted at least ten times. Its antigen remains unknown. Multiplex PCR, run in two rounds, amplified TCR beta CDR3 from genomic DNA. The first PCR round targeted every TRBV and TRBJ gene with specific primers. Each CDR3 protein gets one entry after TCRdb re-called the multiplex PCR reads with MiXCR. The data show about 59,000 distinct CDR3 sequences, with approximately 25% seen just once and more than 6.5% held by the top ten. Whole-study results and caveats: Reduced Shannon entropy following stereotactic body radiation therapy was recorded in patients who developed distant metastases.

CDR1 SQVTM and CDR2 ANQGSEA come from the germline V gene. The CDR3 sequence is 12 residues long. V was trimmed by 6 bases and J by 2 bases, leaving 8 bases between them. The material was PBMCs, obtained before or after stereotactic body radiation therapy (not recorded which). The source of this sequence is a donor of 50 years or more with non-small cell lung cancer. The chain uses TRBV29-1 and TRBJ2-1; D possibly corresponds to TRBD2 (6 bases). CDR3: CSVRGTYNEQFF. As DNA, the CDR3 is TGCAGCGTACGGGGGACCTACAATGAGCAGTTCTTC.